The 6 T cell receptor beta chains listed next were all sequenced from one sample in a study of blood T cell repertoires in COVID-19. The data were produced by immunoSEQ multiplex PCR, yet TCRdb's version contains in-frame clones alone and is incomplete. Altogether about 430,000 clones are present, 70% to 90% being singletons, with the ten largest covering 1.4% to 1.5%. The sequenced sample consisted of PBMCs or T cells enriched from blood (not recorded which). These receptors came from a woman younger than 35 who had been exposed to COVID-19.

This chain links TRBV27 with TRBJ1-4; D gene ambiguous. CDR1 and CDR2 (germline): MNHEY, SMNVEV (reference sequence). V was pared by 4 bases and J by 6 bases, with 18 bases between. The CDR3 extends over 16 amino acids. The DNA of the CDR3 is TGTGCCAGCAGTTCAACCTCAGGCCGTCTCCATGAAAAACTGTTTTTT. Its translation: CASSSTSGRLHEKLFF.

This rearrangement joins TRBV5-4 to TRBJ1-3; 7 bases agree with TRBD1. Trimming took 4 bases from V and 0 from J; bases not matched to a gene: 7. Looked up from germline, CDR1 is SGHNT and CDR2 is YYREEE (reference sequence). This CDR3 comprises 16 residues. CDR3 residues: CASSELQGSSGNTIYF. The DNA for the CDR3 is TGTGCCAGCAGCGAATTACAGGGGAGCTCTGGAAACACCATATATTTT. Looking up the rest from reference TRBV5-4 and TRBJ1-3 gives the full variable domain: ETGVTQSPTHLIKTRGQQVTLRCSSQSGHNTVSWYQQALGQGPQFIFQYYREEENGRGNFPPRFSGLQFPNYSSELNVNALELDDSALYLCASSELQGSSGNTIYFGEGSWLTVV.

CDR3 residues: CASSQGSGGVNNEQFF. The CDR3 DNA sequence: TGCGCCAGCAGCCAAGGTAGCGGGGGGGTCAACAATGAGCAGTTCTTC. The V and J genes are TRBV4-3 and TRBJ2-1; 11 bases are shared with TRBD2. Germline assignment: CDR1 LGHNA and CDR2 YSLEER. This CDR3 is 16 amino acids long. Trimming took 1 base from V and 5 from J; bases not matched to a gene: 4.

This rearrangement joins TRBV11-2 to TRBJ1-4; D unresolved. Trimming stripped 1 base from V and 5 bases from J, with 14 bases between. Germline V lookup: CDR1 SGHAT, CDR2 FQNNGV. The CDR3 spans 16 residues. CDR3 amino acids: CASSLVDWAVNEKLFF. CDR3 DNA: TGTGCCAGCAGCTTAGTGGATTGGGCAGTAAATGAAAAACTGTTTTTT.

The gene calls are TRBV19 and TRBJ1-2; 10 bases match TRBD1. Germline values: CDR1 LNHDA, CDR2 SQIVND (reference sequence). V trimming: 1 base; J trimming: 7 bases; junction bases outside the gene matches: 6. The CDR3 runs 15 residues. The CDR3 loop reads CASSIAGQGRSGYTF. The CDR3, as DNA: TGTGCCAGTAGTATAGCGGGACAGGGGAGGTCTGGCTACACCTTC.

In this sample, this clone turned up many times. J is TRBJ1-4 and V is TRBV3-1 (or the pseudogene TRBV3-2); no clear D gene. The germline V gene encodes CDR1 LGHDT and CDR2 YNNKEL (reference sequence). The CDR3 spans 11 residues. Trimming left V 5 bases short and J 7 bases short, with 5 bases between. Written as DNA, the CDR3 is TGTGCCAGCAGCACAATTGAAAAACTGTTTTTT. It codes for CASSTIEKLFF.